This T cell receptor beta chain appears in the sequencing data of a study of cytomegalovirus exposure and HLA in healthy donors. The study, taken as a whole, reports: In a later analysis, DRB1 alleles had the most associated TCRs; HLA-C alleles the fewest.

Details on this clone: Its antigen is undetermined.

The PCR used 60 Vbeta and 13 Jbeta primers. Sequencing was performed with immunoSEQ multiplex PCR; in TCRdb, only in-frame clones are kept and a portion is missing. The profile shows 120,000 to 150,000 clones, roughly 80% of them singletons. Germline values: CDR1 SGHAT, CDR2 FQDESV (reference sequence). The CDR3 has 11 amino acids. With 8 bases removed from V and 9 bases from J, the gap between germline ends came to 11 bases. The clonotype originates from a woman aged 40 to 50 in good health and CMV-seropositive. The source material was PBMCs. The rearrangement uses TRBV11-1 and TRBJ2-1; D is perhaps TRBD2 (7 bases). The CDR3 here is CASWGGGEQFF. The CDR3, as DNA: TGTGCCAGCTGGGGGGGCGGTGAGCAGTTCTTC.